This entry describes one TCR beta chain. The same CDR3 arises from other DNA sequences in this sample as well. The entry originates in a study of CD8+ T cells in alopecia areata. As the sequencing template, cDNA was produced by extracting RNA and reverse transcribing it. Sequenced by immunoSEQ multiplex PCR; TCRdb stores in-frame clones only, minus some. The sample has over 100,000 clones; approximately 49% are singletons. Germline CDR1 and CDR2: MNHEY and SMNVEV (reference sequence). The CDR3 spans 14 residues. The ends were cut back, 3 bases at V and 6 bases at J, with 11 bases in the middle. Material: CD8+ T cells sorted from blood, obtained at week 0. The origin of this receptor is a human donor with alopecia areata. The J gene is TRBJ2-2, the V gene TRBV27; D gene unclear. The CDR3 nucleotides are TGTGCCAGCAGTTTTCTGGGTGGTCCCGGGGAGCTGTTTTTT. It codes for CASSFLGGPGELFF.